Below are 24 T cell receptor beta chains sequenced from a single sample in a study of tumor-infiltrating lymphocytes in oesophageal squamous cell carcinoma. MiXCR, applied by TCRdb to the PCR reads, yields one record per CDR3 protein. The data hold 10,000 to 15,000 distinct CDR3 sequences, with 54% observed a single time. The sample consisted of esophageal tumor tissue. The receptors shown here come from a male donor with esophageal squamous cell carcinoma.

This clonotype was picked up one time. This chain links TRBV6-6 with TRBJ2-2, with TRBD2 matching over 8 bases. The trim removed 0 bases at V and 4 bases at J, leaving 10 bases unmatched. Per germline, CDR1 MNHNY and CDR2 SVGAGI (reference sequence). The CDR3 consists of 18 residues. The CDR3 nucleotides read TGTGCCAGCAGTTACTCCCCGGGGGGGCCGAAGAGCACCGGGGAGCTGTTTTTT. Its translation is CASSYSPGGPKSTGELFF.

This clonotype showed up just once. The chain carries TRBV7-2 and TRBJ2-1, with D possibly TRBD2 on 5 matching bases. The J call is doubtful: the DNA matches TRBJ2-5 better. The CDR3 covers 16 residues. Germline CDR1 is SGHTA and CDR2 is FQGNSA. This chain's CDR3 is CASSLAWRTGQETQYF. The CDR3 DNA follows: TGTGCCAGCAGCTTAGCGTGGAGAACGGGGCAAGAGACCCAGTACTTC.

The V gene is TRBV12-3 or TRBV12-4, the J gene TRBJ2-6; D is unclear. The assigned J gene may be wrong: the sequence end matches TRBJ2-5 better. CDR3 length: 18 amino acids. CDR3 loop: CASSFSIVVGWDQETQYF. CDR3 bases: TGTGCCAGCAGTTTTTCGATTGTGGTTGGGTGGGACCAAGAGACCCAGTACTTC.

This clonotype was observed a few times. Written as DNA, the CDR3 is TGTGCCAGCAGCTTAGCTGGGGCGGGGGAGACCCAGTACTTC. This sequence encodes CASSLAGAGETQYF. The chain employs TRBV7-4 and TRBJ2-1, with a possible D match to TRBD2 (6 bases). The J call may be in error: the DNA end matches TRBJ2-5 better. The CDR3 totals 14 residues. Germline CDR1 is SGHVT and CDR2 is SQSDAQ.

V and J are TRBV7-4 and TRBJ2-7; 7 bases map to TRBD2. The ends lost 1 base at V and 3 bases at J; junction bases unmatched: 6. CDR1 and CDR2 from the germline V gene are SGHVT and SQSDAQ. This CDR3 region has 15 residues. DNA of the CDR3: TGTGCCAGCAGCTTAGATCTAGCGGTTCACTACGAGCAGTACTTC. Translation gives CASSLDLAVHYEQYF.

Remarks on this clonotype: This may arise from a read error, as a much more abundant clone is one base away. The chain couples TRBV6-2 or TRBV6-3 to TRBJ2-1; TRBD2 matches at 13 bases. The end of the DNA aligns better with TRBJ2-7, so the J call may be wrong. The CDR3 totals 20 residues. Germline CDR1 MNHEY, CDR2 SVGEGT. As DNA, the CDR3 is TGTGCCAGCAGTTACCTTGGGACTAGCGGGATAGTTCGCTCCTACAATGAGCAGTACTTC. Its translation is CASSYLGTSGIVRSYNEQYF.

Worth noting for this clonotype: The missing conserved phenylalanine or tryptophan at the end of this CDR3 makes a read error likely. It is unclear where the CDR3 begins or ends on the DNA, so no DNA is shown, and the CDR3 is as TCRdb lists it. CDR3 in amino acids: CASSLSLWTSGANKETQYFGP. The V call is TRBV7-6, the J call TRBJ2-6; the table's D call, TRBD2, was not checked against the DNA. The CDR3 is 21 amino acids long, termini counted. The V gene's germline CDR1 is SGHVS and CDR2 FNYEAQ.

CDR3 residues: CASSFNPDAWPKNIQYF. CDR3 bases: TGTGCCAGCAGTTTCAACCCCGATGCCTGGCCCAAAAACATTCAGTACTTC. The rearrangement joins TRBV12-3 or TRBV12-4 to TRBJ2-4; no definite D call. Trimming shortened V by 3 bases and J by 2 bases, and 17 bases separated the two germline ends. This CDR3 has 17 amino acids.

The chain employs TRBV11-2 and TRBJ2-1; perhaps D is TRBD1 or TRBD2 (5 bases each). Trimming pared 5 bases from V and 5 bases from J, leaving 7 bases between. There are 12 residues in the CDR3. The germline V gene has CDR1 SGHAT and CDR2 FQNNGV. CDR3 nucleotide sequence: TGTGCCAGCAGCCAGGGAGACAATGAGCAGTTCTTC. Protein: CASSQGDNEQFF.

The CDR3 DNA reads as TGTGCCACCAGTGATCCGGGACAGGGACTCATTCAGTACTTC. Protein sequence: CATSDPGQGLIQYF. The chain joins TRBV24-1 to TRBJ2-4; 9 nucleotides agree with TRBD1. The CDR3 runs to 14 residues. Germline V gene data show CDR1 as KGHDR and CDR2 as SFDVKD. J was trimmed by 9 bases and V by 3 bases; bases with no gene match: 5.

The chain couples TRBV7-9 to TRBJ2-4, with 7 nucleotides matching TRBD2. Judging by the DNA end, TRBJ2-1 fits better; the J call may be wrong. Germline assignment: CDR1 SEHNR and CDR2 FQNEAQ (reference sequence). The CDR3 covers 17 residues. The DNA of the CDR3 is TGTGCCAGCAGCTCAACTCAACCGGGACTACCAAACAATGAGCAGTTCTTC. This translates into CASSSTQPGLPNNEQFF.

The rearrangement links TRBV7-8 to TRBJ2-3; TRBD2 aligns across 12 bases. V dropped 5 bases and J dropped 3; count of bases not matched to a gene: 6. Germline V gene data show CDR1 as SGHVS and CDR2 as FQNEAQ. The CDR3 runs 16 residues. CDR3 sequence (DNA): TGTGCCAGCAGCAGATGGACTAGCGGGAATACAGATACGCAGTATTTT. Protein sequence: CASSRWTSGNTDTQYF. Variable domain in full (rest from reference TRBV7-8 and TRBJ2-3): GAGVSQSPRYKVAKRGQDVALRCDPISGHVSLFWYQQALGQGPEFLTYFQNEAQLDKSGLPSDRFFAERPEGSVSTLKIQRTQQEDSAVYLCASSRWTSGNTDTQYFGPGTRLTVL.

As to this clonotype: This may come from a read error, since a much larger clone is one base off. The CDR3 region has the DNA TGTGCCAGTAGTATTAGGGCGGGAGGAGGTTACAATGAGCAGTACTTC. Its translation: CASSIRAGGGYNEQYF. The gene calls are TRBV19 and TRBJ2-5; TRBD2 matches 8 bases. The CDR3 contains 16 residues. The junction had 17 bases not matched to a gene; V was cut back by 3 bases and J by 11 bases. Germline CDR1 reads LNHDA; CDR2 reads SQIVND (reference sequence). Full variable domain (remainder filled in from reference TRBV19 and TRBJ2-5): DGGITQSPKYLFRKEGQNVTLSCEQNLNHDAMYWYRQDPGQGLRLIYYSQIVNDFQKGDIAEGYSVSREKKESFPLTVTSAQKNPTAFYLCASSIRAGGGYNEQYFGPGTRLLVL.

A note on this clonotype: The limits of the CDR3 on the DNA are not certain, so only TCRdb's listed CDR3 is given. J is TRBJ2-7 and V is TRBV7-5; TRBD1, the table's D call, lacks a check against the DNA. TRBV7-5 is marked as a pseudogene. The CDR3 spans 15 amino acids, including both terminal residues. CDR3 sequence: CISVPEGLPVDEQYF.

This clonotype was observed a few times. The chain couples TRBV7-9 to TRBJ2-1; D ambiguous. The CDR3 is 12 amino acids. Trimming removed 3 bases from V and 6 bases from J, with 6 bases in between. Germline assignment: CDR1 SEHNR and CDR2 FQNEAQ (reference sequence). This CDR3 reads CASSFYRNEQFF. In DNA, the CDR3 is TGTGCCAGCAGCTTCTATCGCAATGAGCAGTTCTTC.

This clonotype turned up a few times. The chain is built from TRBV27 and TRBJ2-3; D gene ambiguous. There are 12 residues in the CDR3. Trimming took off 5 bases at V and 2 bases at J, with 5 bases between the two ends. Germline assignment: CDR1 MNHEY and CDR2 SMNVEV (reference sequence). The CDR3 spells CASSPNTDTQYF. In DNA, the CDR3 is TGTGCCAGCAGTCCCAACACAGATACGCAGTATTTT.

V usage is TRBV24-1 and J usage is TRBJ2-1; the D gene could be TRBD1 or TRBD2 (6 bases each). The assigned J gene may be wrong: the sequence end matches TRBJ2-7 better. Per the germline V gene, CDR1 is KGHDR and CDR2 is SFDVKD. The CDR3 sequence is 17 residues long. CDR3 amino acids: CATSDSRGAGRSYEQYF. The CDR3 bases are TGTGCCACCAGTGATTCAAGGGGGGCGGGACGATCCTACGAGCAGTACTTC.

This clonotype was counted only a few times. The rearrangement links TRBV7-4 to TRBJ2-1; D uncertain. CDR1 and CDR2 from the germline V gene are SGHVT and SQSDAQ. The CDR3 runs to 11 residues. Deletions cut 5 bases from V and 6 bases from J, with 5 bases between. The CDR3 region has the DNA TGTGCCAGCAGCCATAGCAATGAGCAGTTCTTC. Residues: CASSHSNEQFF.

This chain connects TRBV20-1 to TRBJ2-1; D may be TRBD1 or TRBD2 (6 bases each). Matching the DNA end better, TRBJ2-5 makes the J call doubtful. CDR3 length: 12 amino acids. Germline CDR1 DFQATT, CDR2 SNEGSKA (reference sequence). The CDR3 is CSAISGGETQYF. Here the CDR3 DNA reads TGCAGTGCTATTTCCGGGGGCGAGACCCAGTACTTC.

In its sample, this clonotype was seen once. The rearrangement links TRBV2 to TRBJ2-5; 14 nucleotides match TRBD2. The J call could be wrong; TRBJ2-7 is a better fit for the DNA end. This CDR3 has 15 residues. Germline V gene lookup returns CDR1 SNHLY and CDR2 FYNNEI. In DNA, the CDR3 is TGTGCCAGCAGCGGGACTAGCGGGAGATCCTACGAGCAGTACTTC. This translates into CASSGTSGRSYEQYF.

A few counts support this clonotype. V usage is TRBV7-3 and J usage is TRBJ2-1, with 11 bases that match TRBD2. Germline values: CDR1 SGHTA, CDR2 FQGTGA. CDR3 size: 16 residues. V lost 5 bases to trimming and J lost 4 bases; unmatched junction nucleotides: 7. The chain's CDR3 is CASSNSGGATYNEQFF. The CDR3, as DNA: TGTGCCAGCAGCAATAGCGGGGGGGCTACTTACAATGAGCAGTTCTTC.

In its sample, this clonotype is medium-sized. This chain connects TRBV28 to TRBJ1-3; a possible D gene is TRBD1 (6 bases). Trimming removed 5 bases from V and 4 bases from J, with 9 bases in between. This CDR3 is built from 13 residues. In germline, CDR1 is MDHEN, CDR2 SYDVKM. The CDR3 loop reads CASSPGQGNTIYF. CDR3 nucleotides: TGTGCCAGCAGTCCAGGACAGGGAAACACCATATATTTT. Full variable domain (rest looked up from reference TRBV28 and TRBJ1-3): DVKVTQSSRYLVKRTGEKVFLECVQDMDHENMFWYRQDPGLGLRLIYFSYDVKMKEKGDIPEGYSVSREKKERFSLILESASTNQTSMYLCASSPGQGNTIYFGEGSWLTVV.

CDR3 in amino acids: CASSLAGNEQFF. DNA for the CDR3: TGCGCCAGCAGCTTGGCCGGCAATGAGCAGTTCTTC. The chain employs TRBV5-1 and TRBJ2-1; no firm D call. Trimming removed 0 bases at V and 6 bases at J, with 4 bases between. CDR1 SGHRS and CDR2 YFSETQ come from the germline V gene. The CDR3 totals 12 residues.

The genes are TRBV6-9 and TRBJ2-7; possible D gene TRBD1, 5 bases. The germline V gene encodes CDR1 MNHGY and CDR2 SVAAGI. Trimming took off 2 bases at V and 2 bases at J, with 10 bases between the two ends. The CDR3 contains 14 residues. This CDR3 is CASSYKGFTYEQYF. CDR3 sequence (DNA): TGTGCCAGCAGTTATAAGGGGTTCACCTACGAGCAGTACTTC.